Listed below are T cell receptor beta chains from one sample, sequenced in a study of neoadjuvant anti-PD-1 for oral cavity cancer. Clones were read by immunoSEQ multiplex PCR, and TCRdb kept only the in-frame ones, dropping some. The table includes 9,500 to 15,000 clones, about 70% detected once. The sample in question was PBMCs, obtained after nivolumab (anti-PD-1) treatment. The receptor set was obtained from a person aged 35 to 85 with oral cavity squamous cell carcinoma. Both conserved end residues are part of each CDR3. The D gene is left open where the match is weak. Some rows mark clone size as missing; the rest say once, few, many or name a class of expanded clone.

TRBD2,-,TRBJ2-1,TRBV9,TGTGCCAGCAGCGTAGAACCGGGAGGCTACAATGAGCAGTTCTTC,CASSVEPGGYNEQFF
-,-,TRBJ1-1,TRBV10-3,TGTGCCATCAGTGAGGTGCGCGGCACTGAAGCTTTCTTT,CAISEVRGTEAFF
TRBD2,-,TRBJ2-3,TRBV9,TGTGCCAGCAGCGCGGGGACTAGCGGGGGCCGGAGCACAGATACGCAGTATTTT,CASSAGTSGGRSTDTQYF
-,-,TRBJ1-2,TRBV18,TGTGCCAGCTCATTCGACTATGGCTACACCTTC,CASSFDYGYTF
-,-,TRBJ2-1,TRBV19,TGTGCCAGTGTCGGGTTTAATGAGCAGCTCTTC,CASVGFNEQLF
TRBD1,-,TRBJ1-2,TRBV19,TGTGCCAGTACCGGGACAGGGAGGTACACCTTC,CASTGTGRYTF
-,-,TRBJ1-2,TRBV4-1,TGCGCCAGCAGCAAAGGTCCCCTGGGGTATGGCTACACCTTC,CASSKGPLGYGYTF
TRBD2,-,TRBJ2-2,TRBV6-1,TGTGCCAGCAGTGAATTGGCTAGCGGGAGAACCGGGGAGCTGTTTTTT,CASSELASGRTGELFF
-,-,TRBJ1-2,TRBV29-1,TGCAGCGTTGAAAAGGTCCAGGGAGCTTATGGCTACACCTTC,CSVEKVQGAYGYTF
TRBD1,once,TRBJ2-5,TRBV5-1,TGCGCCAGCAGCTTAGGGACAGCGCAAGAGACCCAGTACTTC,CASSLGTAQETQYF
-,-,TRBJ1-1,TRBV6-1,TGTGCCAGCAGTGAAACCCTATTAGACGGCACTGAAGCTTTCTTT,CASSETLLDGTEAFF
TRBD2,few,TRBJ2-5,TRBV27,TGTGCCAGCAGGCCAGCGGGGGCGGAGACCCAGTACTTC,CASRPAGAETQYF
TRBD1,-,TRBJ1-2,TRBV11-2,TGTGCCAGCAGCTTATTACCTCGGGGGACAGGGGATTCTAACTATGGCTACACCTTC,CASSLLPRGTGDSNYGYTF
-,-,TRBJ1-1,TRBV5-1,TGCGCCAGCAGCTTGGGGACGAAGAACACTGAAGCTTTCTTT,CASSLGTKNTEAFF
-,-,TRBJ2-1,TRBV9,TGTGCCAGCAGCGTAGCTTCGGTGGGATCAACTTACAATGAGCAGTTCTTC,CASSVASVGSTYNEQFF
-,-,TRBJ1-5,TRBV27,TGTGCCAGCAGTTTATTTAGGACCCCAGGGGATCAGCCCCAGCATTTT,CASSLFRTPGDQPQHF
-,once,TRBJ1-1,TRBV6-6,TGTGCCGGACGGGTTTTTACGAACACTGAAGCTTTCTTT,CAGRVFTNTEAFF
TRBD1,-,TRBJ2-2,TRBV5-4,TGTGCCAGCAGCTTGTCAGGGGGCAAGACCGGGGAGCTGTTTTTT,CASSLSGGKTGELFF